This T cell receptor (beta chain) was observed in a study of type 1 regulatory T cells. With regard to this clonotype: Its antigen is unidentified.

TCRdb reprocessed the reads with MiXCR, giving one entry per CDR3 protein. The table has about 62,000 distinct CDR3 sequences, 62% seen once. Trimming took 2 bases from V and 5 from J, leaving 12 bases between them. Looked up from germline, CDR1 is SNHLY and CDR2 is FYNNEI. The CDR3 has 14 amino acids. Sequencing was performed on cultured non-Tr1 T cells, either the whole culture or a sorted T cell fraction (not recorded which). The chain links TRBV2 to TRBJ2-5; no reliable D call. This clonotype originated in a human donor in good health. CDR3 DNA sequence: TGTGCCAGCAGTGAACTTCGATCTGCGGAGACCCAGTACTTC. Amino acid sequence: CASSELRSAETQYF.